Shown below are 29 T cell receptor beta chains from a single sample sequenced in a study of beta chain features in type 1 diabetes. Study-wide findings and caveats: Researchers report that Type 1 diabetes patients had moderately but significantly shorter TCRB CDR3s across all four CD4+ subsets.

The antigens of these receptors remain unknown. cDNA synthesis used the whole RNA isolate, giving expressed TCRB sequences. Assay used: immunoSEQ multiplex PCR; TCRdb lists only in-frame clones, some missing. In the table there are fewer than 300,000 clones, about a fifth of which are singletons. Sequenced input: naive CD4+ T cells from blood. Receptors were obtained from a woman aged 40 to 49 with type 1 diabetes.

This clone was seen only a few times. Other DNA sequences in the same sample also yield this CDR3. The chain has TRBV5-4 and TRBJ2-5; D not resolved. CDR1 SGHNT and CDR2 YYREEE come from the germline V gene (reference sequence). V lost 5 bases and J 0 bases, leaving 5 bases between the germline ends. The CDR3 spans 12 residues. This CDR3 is CASSSYQETQYF. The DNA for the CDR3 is TGTGCCAGCAGTTCCTACCAAGAGACCCAGTACTTC.

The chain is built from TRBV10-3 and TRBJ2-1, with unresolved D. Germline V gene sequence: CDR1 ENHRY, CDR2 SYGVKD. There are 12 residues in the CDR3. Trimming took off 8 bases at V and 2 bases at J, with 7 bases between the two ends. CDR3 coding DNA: TGTGCCATCGCAAGCACCTACAATGAGCAGTTCTTC. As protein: CAIASTYNEQFF.

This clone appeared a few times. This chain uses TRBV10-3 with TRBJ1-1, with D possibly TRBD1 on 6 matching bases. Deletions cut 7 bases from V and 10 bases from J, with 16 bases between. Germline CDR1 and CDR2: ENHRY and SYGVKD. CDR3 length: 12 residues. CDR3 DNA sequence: TGTGCCATCAAAGGGGGACGGAGTGGAGCTTTCTTT. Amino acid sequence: CAIKGGRSGAFF.

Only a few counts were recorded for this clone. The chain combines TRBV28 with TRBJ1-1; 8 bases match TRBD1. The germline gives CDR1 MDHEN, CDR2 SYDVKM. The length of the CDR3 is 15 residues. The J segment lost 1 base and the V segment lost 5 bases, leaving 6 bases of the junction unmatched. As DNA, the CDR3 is TGTGCCAGCAGTCCAATCGACAGGGGGAACACTGAAGCTTTCTTT. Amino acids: CASSPIDRGNTEAFF.

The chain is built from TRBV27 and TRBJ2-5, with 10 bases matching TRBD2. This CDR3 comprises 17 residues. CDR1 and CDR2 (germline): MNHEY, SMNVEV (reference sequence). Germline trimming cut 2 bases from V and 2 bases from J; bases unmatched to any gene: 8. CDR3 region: CASSLQRTSGVQETQYF. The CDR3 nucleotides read TGTGCCAGCAGTTTACAAAGAACTAGCGGGGTTCAAGAGACCCAGTACTTC.

The DNA for the CDR3 is TGCAGCTCTGATCAGTATGGCTACACCTTC. It codes for CSSDQYGYTF. The chain couples TRBV29-1 to TRBJ1-2, with D uncertain. This CDR3 has 10 amino acids. Germline values: CDR1 SQVTM, CDR2 ANQGSEA. Between the trimmed V and J ends, which lost 8 bases and 5 bases, there was a span of 9 bases.

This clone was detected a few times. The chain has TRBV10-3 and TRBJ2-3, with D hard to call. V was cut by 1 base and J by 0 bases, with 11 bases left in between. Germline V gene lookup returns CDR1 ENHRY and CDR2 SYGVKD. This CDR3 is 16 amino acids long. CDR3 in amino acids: CAISEYGEESTDTQYF. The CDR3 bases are TGTGCCATCAGTGAGTACGGTGAAGAGAGCACAGATACGCAGTATTTT.

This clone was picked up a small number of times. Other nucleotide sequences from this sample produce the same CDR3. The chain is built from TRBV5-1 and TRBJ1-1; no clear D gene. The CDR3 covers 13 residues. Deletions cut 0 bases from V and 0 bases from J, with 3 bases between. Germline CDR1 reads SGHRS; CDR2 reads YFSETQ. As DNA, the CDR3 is TGCGCCAGCAGCTTGGTAGTGAACACTGAAGCTTTCTTT. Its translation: CASSLVVNTEAFF.

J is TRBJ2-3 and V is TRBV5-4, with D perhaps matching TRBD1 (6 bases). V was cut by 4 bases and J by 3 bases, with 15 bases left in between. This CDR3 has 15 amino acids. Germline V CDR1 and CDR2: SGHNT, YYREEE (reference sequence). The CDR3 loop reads CASSIPYRDTDTQYF. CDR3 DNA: TGTGCCAGCAGCATCCCCTACAGGGATACAGATACGCAGTATTTT.

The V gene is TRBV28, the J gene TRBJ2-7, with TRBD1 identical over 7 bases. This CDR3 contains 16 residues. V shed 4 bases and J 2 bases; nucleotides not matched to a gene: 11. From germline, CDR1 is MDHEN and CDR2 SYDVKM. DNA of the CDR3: TGTGCCAGCAGTTACGCCAGGGACAGCCAAACCTACGAGCAGTACTTC. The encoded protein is CASSYARDSQTYEQYF.

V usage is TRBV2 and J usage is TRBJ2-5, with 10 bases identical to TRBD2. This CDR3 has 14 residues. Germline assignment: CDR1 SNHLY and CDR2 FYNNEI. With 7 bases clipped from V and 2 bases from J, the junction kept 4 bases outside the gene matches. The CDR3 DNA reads TGTGCCAGCACGAAGACTAGCGGGCAAGAGACCCAGTACTTC. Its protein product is CASTKTSGQETQYF.

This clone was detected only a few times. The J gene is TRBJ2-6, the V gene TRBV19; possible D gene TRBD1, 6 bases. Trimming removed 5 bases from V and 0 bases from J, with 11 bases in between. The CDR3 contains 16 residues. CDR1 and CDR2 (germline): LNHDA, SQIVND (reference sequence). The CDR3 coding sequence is TGTGCCAGTAGTCCGACAGGCTACTCTGGGGCCAACGTCCTGACTTTC. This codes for CASSPTGYSGANVLTF.

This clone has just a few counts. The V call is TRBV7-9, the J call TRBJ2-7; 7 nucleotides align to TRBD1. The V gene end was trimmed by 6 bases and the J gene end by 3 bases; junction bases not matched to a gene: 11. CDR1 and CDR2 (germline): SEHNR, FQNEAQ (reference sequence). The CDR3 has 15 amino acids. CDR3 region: CASSMRGQPYYEQYF. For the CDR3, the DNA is TGTGCCAGCAGTATGAGGGGACAGCCCTACTACGAGCAGTACTTC.

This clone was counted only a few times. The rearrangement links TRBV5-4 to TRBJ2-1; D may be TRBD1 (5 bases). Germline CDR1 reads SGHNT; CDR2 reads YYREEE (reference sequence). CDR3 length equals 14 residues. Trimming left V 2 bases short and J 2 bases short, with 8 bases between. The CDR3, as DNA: TGTGCCAGCAGCTTCCAGGGCGCCTACAATGAGCAGTTCTTC. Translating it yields CASSFQGAYNEQFF.

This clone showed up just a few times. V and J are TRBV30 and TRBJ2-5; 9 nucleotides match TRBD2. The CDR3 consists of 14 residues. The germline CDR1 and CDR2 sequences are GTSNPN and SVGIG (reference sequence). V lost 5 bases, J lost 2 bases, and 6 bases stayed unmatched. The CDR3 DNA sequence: TGTGCCTGGGAACCGGGACTAGCTCAAGAGACCCAGTACTTC. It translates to CAWEPGLAQETQYF.

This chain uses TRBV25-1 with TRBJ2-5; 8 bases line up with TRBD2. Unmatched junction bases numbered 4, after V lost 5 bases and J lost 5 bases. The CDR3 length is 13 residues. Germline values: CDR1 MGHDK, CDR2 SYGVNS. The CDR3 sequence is CASSRGGSETQYF. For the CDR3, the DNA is TGTGCCAGCAGTCGGGGGGGGTCGGAGACCCAGTACTTC.

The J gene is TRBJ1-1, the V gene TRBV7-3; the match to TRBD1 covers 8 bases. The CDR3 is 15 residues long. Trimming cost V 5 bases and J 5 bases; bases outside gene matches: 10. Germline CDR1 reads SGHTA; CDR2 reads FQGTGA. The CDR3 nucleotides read TGTGCCAGCAGCCCCGGACAGGGTTTCGTGACTGAAGCTTTCTTT. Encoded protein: CASSPGQGFVTEAFF.

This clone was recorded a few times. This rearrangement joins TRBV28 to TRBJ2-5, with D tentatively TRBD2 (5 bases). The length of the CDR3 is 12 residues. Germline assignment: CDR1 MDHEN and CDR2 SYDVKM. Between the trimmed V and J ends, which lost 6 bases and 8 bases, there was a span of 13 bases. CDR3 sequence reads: CASRADYLTQYF. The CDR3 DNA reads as TGTGCCAGCAGGGCAGACTACCTAACCCAGTACTTC.

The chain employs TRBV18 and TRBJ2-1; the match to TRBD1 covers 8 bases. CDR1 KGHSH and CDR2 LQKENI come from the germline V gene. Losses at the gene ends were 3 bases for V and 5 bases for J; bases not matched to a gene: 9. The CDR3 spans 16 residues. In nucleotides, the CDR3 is TGTGCCAGCTCACCCCCCGACAGGGGTTCGGACAATGAGCAGTTCTTC. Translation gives CASSPPDRGSDNEQFF. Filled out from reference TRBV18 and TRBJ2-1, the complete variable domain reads NAGVMQNPRHLVRRRGQEARLRCSPMKGHSHVYWYRQLPEEGLKFMVYLQKENIIDESGMPKERFSAEFPKEGPSILRIQQVVRGDSAAYFCASSPPDRGSDNEQFFGPGTRLTVL.

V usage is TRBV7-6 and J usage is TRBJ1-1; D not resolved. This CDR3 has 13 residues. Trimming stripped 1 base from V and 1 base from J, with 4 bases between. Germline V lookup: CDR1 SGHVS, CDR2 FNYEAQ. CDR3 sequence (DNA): TGTGCCAGCAGCTTAGGACAGAACACTGAAGCTTTCTTT. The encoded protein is CASSLGQNTEAFF.

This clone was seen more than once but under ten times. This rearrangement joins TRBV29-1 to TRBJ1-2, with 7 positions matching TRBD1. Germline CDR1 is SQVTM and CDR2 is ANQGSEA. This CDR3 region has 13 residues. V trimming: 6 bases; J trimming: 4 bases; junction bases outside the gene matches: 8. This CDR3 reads CSVARDRSYGYTF. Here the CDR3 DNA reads TGCAGCGTCGCGAGGGACAGAAGCTATGGCTACACCTTC.

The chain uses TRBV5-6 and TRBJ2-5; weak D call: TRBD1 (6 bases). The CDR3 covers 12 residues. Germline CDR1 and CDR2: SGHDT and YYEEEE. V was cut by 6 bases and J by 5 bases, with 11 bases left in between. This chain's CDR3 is CASNRVGETQYF. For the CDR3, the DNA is TGTGCCAGCAACAGGGTCGGCGAGACCCAGTACTTC. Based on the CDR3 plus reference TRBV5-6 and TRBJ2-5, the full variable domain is DAGVTQSPTHLIKTRGQQVTLRCSPKSGHDTVSWYQQALGQGPQFIFQYYEEEERQRGNFPDRFSGHQFPNYSSELNVNALLLGDSALYLCASNRVGETQYFGPGTRLLVL.

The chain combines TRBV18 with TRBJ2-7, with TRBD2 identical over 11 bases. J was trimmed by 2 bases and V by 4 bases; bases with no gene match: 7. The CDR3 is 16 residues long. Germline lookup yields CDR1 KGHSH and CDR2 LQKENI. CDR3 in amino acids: CASSRDTSGSAYEQYF. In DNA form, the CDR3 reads TGTGCCAGCTCACGGGATACTAGCGGGAGCGCCTACGAGCAGTACTTC.

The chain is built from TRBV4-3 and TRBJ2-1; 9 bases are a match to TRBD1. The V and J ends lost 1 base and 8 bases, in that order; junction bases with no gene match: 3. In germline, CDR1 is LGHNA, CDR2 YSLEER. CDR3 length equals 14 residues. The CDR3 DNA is TGCGCCAGCAGCCAAGGACAGGGGGGAGATGAGCAGTTCTTC. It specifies CASSQGQGGDEQFF.

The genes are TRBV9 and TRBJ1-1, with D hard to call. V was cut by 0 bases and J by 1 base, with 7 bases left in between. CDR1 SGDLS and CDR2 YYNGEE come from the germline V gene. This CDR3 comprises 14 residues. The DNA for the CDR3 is TGTGCCAGCAGCGTAGGCGAGGGGAACACTGAAGCTTTCTTT. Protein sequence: CASSVGEGNTEAFF.

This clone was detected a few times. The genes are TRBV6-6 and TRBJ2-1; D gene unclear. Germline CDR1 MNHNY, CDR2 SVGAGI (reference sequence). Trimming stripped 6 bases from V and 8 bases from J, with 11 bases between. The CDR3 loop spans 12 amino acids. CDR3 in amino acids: CASSLVGDEQFF. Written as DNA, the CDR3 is TGTGCCAGCAGCCTGGTGGGCGATGAGCAGTTCTTC.

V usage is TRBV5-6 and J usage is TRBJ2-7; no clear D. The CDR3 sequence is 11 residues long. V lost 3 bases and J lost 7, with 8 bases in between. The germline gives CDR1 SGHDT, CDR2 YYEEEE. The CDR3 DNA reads TGTGCCAGCAGCTACCAGTGGGAGCAGTACTTC. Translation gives CASSYQWEQYF.

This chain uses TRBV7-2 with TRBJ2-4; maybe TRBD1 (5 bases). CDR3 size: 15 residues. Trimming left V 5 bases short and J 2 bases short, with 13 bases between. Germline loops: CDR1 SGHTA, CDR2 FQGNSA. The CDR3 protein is CASSKPQVTKNIQYF. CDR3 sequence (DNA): TGTGCCAGCAGCAAGCCACAGGTCACCAAAAACATTCAGTACTTC.

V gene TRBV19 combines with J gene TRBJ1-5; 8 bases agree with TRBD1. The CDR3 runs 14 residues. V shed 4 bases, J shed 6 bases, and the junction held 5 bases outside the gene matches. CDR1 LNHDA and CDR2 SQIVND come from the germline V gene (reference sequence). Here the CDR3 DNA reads TGTGCCAGTAGTACGGACAGGGAAGCTCAGCCCCAGCATTTT. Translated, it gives CASSTDREAQPQHF.